This T cell receptor (beta chain) originates from a study of T cell repertoires in cytomegalovirus infection. Study details: Public TCR beta signatures indicated both CMV infection and matching HLA type.

With respect to this clonotype: Antigen unknown.

The length of the CDR3 is 15 residues. Germline V gene data show CDR1 as SGHTA and CDR2 as FQGTGA. Losses at the gene ends were 4 bases for V and 4 bases for J; bases not matched to a gene: 4. MiXCR was run by TCRdb on the reads, yielding one entry per CDR3 protein. The sample holds about 25,000 distinct CDR3 sequences; roughly 20% are singletons and the top ten take about 90%. The sample was CD8+ T cells from cultured PBMCs, taken from culture after CMV antigen stimulation. This TCR was recovered from a human donor in good health (CMV status not recorded). Some clones in this sample may be carry-over from other donors' samples. V and J are TRBV7-3 and TRBJ2-1, with 10 bases identical to TRBD2. CDR3 bases: TGTGCCAGCAGCTCGCTAGCGGGGGCTTACAATGAGCAGTTCTTC. Translating it yields CASSSLAGAYNEQFF.